This T cell receptor beta chain came from a study of cytomegalovirus exposure and HLA in healthy donors. General study findings and limits: Among TCR beta chains, those listed as cytomegalovirus-associated numbered about 150. Reportedly, diagnosis of cytomegalovirus status by the classifier showed high specificity and sensitivity.

Sequencing used immunoSEQ multiplex PCR; TCRdb keeps in-frame clones, though not all of them. The sample contains 250,000 to 300,000 clones, around 91% of which appear only once. Trimming removed 4 bases at V and 0 bases at J, with 19 bases between. The CDR3 is 19 amino acids. In germline, CDR1 is SEHNR, CDR2 FQNEAQ (reference sequence). Comment on this clone: Its antigen is unidentified.

This chain connects TRBV7-9 to TRBJ2-6; D is possibly TRBD1 (6 bases). Sequencing was done on a sample of PBMCs. The clonotype originates from a woman in her late teens or twenties in good health and CMV-seronegative. The CDR3 loop reads CASSSDLGQSLSGANVLTF. In nucleotides, the CDR3 is TGTGCCAGCAGCTCGGACCTGGGACAATCTCTCTCTGGGGCCAACGTCCTGACTTTC.